The 8 T cell receptor beta chains below were found in one sample sequenced in a study of cytomegalovirus exposure and HLA in healthy donors. The PCR made use of 60 Vbeta and 13 Jbeta primers. Method: immunoSEQ multiplex PCR; TCRdb's copy keeps in-frame clones and lacks some. This repertoire shows about 190,000 clones, 70% to 90% found once; its top ten account for around 2.2%. Sequencing input: PBMCs. All receptors come from a woman aged 18-30 years in good health and CMV-seropositive.

The rearrangement uses TRBV7-3 and TRBJ2-5, with 8 bases identical to TRBD2. The J segment lost 1 base and the V segment lost 5 bases, leaving 3 bases of the junction unmatched. This CDR3 has 14 residues. Germline assignment: CDR1 SGHTA and CDR2 FQGTGA. The CDR3 sequence: CASSLGTSQETQYF. For the CDR3, the DNA is TGTGCCAGCAGCCTCGGGACTAGCCAAGAGACCCAGTACTTC.

This clone occurred once. The rearrangement joins TRBV13 to TRBJ2-7; D is ambiguous. This CDR3 has 13 amino acids. With 2 bases removed from V and 1 base from J, the gap between germline ends came to 6 bases. The germline CDR1 and CDR2 sequences are PRHDT and FYEKMQ (reference sequence). Written as DNA, the CDR3 is TGTGCCAGCAGCTTAATAGTGTCCTACGAGCAGTACTTC. Translated: CASSLIVSYEQYF.

The V and J genes are TRBV10-1 and TRBJ2-5; no definite D call. CDR3 length equals 15 residues. V shed 2 bases and J shed 2 bases, with 12 bases lying between them. CDR1 and CDR2 from the germline V gene are WNHNN and SYGVQD (reference sequence). DNA of the CDR3: TGCGCCAGCAGTGAGACCTCCGACATGCAAGAGACCCAGTACTTC. This encodes CASSETSDMQETQYF.

The chain uses TRBV30 and TRBJ1-2; TRBD1 matches 10 bases. Germline V gene lookup returns CDR1 GTSNPN and CDR2 SVGIG (reference sequence). V dropped 5 bases and J dropped 8; count of bases not matched to a gene: 5. The CDR3 is 12 residues long. This CDR3 is CAWGQGGVGYTF. The DNA for the CDR3 is TGTGCCTGGGGACAGGGGGGCGTAGGCTACACCTTC.

The chain couples TRBV13 to TRBJ1-1; the D gene is possibly TRBD1 (5 bases). The CDR3 length is 12 residues. Deletions cut 5 bases from V and 7 bases from J, with 11 bases between. Germline-derived CDR1 and CDR2 are PRHDT and FYEKMQ (reference sequence). The CDR3 nucleotides are TGTGCCAGCAGCCCCTGGGGGGATGAAGCTTTCTTT. Translated: CASSPWGDEAFF.

The V call is TRBV27, the J call TRBJ2-1; 10 nucleotides line up with TRBD2. The CDR3 runs 14 residues. Germline CDR1 reads MNHEY; CDR2 reads SMNVEV (reference sequence). The trim removed 4 bases at V and 5 bases at J, leaving 2 bases unmatched. CDR3 bases: TGTGCCAGCAGTTATAGCGGGGGGAACAATGAGCAGTTCTTC. Protein sequence: CASSYSGGNNEQFF.

This clone came up once. The chain combines TRBV27 with TRBJ1-6; D is unclear. The ends were cut back, 6 bases at V and 0 bases at J, with 12 bases in the middle. This CDR3 is 16 amino acids long. Germline-derived CDR1 and CDR2 are MNHEY and SMNVEV (reference sequence). In nucleotides, the CDR3 is TGTGCCAGCAGCCCATCATTGAGCTCCTATAATTCACCCCTCCACTTT. It specifies CASSPSLSSYNSPLHF.

In this sample, this clone turned up a few times. The chain employs TRBV10-3 and TRBJ2-6; D gene unclear. Per the germline V gene, CDR1 is ENHRY and CDR2 is SYGVKD. V was pared by 5 bases and J by 4 bases, with 12 bases between. The CDR3 is made up of 15 amino acids. The CDR3 spells CAISLTVTGANVLTF. The CDR3 coding sequence is TGTGCCATCAGTCTTACAGTGACAGGGGCCAACGTCCTGACTTTC.